This TCR beta chain was obtained from a study of shared clonotypes between healthy human individuals (dated by TCRdb to 2018 to 2021). General notes on the study: A couple of women and a few men aged 18 to 49 years were included in the cohort. For each donor, CD4 naive and CD4 memory were each run on three plates, CD8 naive on two plates, and CD8 memory on one plate. The study deeply sequenced blood TCR repertoires of about 5 healthy adults to estimate repertoire size and the extent of clonotype sharing between individuals. To increase sequencing depth and limit assay-specific biases, different laboratories used diverse techniques to prepare libraries and sequence TCR repertoires. Per donor, leukapheresis produced somewhere between about 0.9 and 9.5 billion PBMCs.

In regard to this clone: The target of this receptor is not known. No base-level quality is on record; no much larger clone is a single base apart.

TCR CDR3 regions were amplified from genomic DNA by multiplex PCR using the deep immunoSEQ assay. Extracted genomic DNA from each cell subset was spread evenly across all wells of several immunoSEQ 96-well plates, with each plate serving as a replicate. For sorted subsets, roughly 0.2 ug genomic DNA, equal to tens of thousands of T cell genomes, was loaded into each replicate PCR. The purified libraries were quantified using a Qubit 3.0 fluorometer, sized with a Bioanalyzer 2100, and then quantified again using the KAPA Library Quantification kit. Every immunoSEQ 96-well plate was sequenced on a dedicated single-read 150-cycle Illumina NextSeq 550 flow cell. The original pipeline was this. Because the immunoSEQ output included only junctional sequences and no quality scores, the filtering could not be the same as the filtering used for full-length reads. To assign V/J genes and CDR3, sequences were annotated against IMGT germline references using PyIR, a Python wrapper for IgBLAST v1.9. Any read was removed if the V/J assignment was weak (E-value above 1e-6), the CDR3 was missing, or the read contained stop codons, out-of-frame junctions, or ambiguous translated residues. V3J clonotypes were defined as sequences sharing an identical inferred V gene, J gene, and CDR3 amino acid sequence. Percentage overlap between repertoires was computed as shared unique clonotypes divided by the size of the smaller repertoire. Repertoire richness was assessed with RTK rarefaction, the Chao1 estimator, and Recon v2.1 estimates of unobserved clonotypes. For all TCRbeta clonotypes obtained by the gDNA method from four donors, generation probabilities were computed with OLGA. TCRdb retrieved this table from immuneACCESS and kept in-frame rearrangements only. Not all clones are present; in checked studies, unresolved V genes account for under half, and no reason is known for the remainder. V, J and clone size were drawn from that table, and D and trimming were deduced from the DNA. This sample gives a few million clones in total; approximately 94% of them show up just once. Clones ranked in the top ten supply less than 0.15% of the sample.

The study at large found these results: The small number of donors limited the genetic and exposure-history diversity represented. Only blood was sampled, and tissue TCR repertoires likely differ from those in blood. Compared with non-shared clonotypes, the clonotypes found in all four sorted-subset donors had higher generation probabilities. Even with the large sequencing depth, rarefaction of the sorted-subset datasets indicated that sequencing was incomplete. Roughly 5% of naive CD4, roughly 3.5% of naive CD8, around 2.3% of memory CD4, and 0.4% of memory CD8 clonotypes were shared across a few donors. Naive subsets generally had larger estimated clonotype richness than memory subsets did. Pairwise subsampling led to the expectation that sequencing depth would affect the degree of clonotype sharing among donors.

CDR3 length: 17 amino acids, cysteine to phenylalanine. The DNA shown is the 51-base CDR3, in frame from base 1. Via the germline V gene, CDR1 is SGHVS and CDR2 FNYEAQ. Trimming takes 1 base from V and 7 bases from J, and the germline ends sit 23 bases apart. The donors were healthy, HIV-negative adults with no recently reported acute infections or vaccinations. Only Caucasian adults living in Nashville, Tennessee, USA were represented among the donors. CD4+ T cells were enriched by magnetic negative selection, after which naive cells were positively selected on CD45RA and the negative fraction was taken as the memory subset. Blood was collected by leukapheresis, and PBMCs were isolated by Ficoll-Histopaque density gradient centrifugation and then cryopreserved in liquid nitrogen vapor phase. Analytical flow cytometry was used to check the purity and quantity of every magnetically sorted T cell population. From each sorted fraction, genomic DNA was isolated and quantified by UV absorbance on a Nanodrop 2000c.

The sequence was obtained from a man aged 18 to 29 in good health. The chain links TRBV7-6 with TRBJ2-7; the D gene is perhaps TRBD2, from 6 matching bases. Material for sequencing was naive CD4+ T cells sorted from blood. In light of the paper, this sample's cell subset or site label describes: CD45RA+ positively selected. The nucleotides are TGTGCCAGCAGCTTAGTCCCCTTTTCCGGGGGAAAGGGGGAGCAGTACTTC. Translated, it reads CASSLVPFSGGKGEQYF. Extended through the reference TRBV7-6 and TRBJ2-7 proteins, this CDR3 yields the full variable domain: GAGVSQSPRYKVTKRGQDVALRCDPISGHVSLYWYRQALGQGPEFLTYFNYEAQQDKSGLPNDRFSAERPEGSISTLTIQRTEQRDSAMYRCASSLVPFSGGKGEQYFGPGTRLTVT.